This T cell receptor beta chain is from a study of T-cell reconstitution after alpha-beta-depleted transplantation in children. The CDR3 sequence is 12 residues long. Germline-derived CDR1 and CDR2 are MNHNS and SASEGT. Trimming took 11 bases from V and 6 from J; bases not matched to a gene: 6. Preparing the TCRbeta library involved the use of unique molecular identifiers. TCRdb re-called the PCR reads through MiXCR, storing one row per CDR3 protein. The table has some 590,000 distinct CDR3 sequences, roughly a tenth seen once. This clonotype was observed at least ten times. The TCR comes from a human donor who donated a stem cell graft to a child with acute myeloid leukemia. The gene calls are TRBV6-1 and TRBJ2-2, with TRBD1 matching over 7 bases. This specimen consisted of PBMCs from the stem cell graft donor, obtained from the stem cell graft. CDR3 loop: CAAKGGAGELFF. The CDR3 DNA follows: TGTGCCGCAAAAGGGGGCGCCGGGGAGCTGTTTTTT.